These T cell receptor beta chains were read from a single sample in a study of blood T cell repertoires in COVID-19. TCRdb keeps only in-frame clones here, not all; method: immunoSEQ multiplex PCR. Of about 230,000 clones in the sample, 83% were seen once. The sample consisted of peripheral blood. The receptors here all came from a woman in her 50s with acute or convalescent COVID-19. CDR3s include the opening cysteine and the closing phenylalanine or tryptophan. D genes are given only for firm matches. Size is omitted from some rows. Given values are once, few, many or a class for expanded clones.

v_call: TRBV15; d_call: .; j_call: TRBJ2-2; cdr3_length: 15; clone_size: .; cdr3_aa: CATSLRRGNTGELFF; cdr3_nt: TGTGCCACCAGCCTTCGGCGGGGTAACACCGGGGAGCTGTTTTTT
v_call: TRBV30; d_call: TRBD1; j_call: TRBJ1-2; cdr3_length: 14; clone_size: .; cdr3_aa: CAWSGTGGNYGYTF; cdr3_nt: TGTGCCTGGAGTGGAACAGGGGGAAACTATGGCTACACCTTC
v_call: TRBV7-3; d_call: TRBD2; j_call: TRBJ2-1; cdr3_length: 18; clone_size: .; cdr3_aa: CASSLGFSAAGYNNEQFF; cdr3_nt: TGTGCCAGCAGCTTAGGGTTTAGTGCAGCGGGGTATAACAATGAGCAGTTCTTC
v_call: TRBV9; d_call: .; j_call: TRBJ1-6; cdr3_length: 13; clone_size: .; cdr3_aa: CASSGADNSPLHF; cdr3_nt: TGTGCCAGCAGCGGGGCTGATAATTCACCCCTCCACTTT
v_call: TRBV3-1/TRBV3-2; d_call: .; j_call: TRBJ2-4; cdr3_length: 17; clone_size: .; cdr3_aa: CASSQGTELLAKNIQYF; cdr3_nt: TGTGCCAGCAGCCAAGGCACAGAGCTACTAGCCAAAAACATTCAGTACTTC
v_call: TRBV20-1; d_call: .; j_call: TRBJ2-7; cdr3_length: 11; clone_size: .; cdr3_aa: CSASRAYEQYF; cdr3_nt: TGCAGTGCTTCCAGGGCCTACGAGCAGTACTTC
v_call: TRBV2; d_call: TRBD2; j_call: TRBJ2-7; cdr3_length: 13; clone_size: .; cdr3_aa: CAGSSGLAYEQYF; cdr3_nt: TGTGCCGGCTCGTCGGGACTAGCCTACGAGCAGTACTTC
v_call: TRBV27; d_call: .; j_call: TRBJ1-6; cdr3_length: 15; clone_size: .; cdr3_aa: CASSLVGQGNSPLHF; cdr3_nt: TGTGCCAGCAGTTTAGTGGGCCAGGGAAATTCACCCCTCCACTTT
v_call: TRBV5-1; d_call: .; j_call: TRBJ2-5; cdr3_length: 14; clone_size: once; cdr3_aa: CASSGRTIQETQYF; cdr3_nt: TGCGCCAGCAGCGGCAGGACTATCCAAGAGACCCAGTACTTC
v_call: TRBV4-2; d_call: .; j_call: TRBJ2-7; cdr3_length: 11; clone_size: few; cdr3_aa: CASSTYYEQYF; cdr3_nt: TGTGCCAGCAGCACTTACTACGAGCAGTACTTC
v_call: TRBV5-1; d_call: .; j_call: TRBJ1-2; cdr3_length: 15; clone_size: .; cdr3_aa: CASSLDGGALYGYTF; cdr3_nt: TGCGCCAGCAGCTTGGATGGAGGGGCCCTCTATGGCTACACCTTC
v_call: TRBV30; d_call: .; j_call: TRBJ1-2; cdr3_length: 17; clone_size: once; cdr3_aa: CAWSAGHNFGKNYGYTF; cdr3_nt: TGTGCCTGGAGTGCGGGACATAATTTCGGCAAGAACTATGGCTACACCTTC
v_call: TRBV11-1; d_call: TRBD2; j_call: TRBJ2-5; cdr3_length: 16; clone_size: .; cdr3_aa: CASSLALAGGKETQYF; cdr3_nt: TGTGCCAGCAGCTTAGCCCTAGCGGGGGGAAAGGAGACCCAGTACTTC
v_call: TRBV2; d_call: TRBD1; j_call: TRBJ1-3; cdr3_length: 17; clone_size: .; cdr3_aa: CASSELGQPASGNTIYF; cdr3_nt: TGTGCCAGCAGTGAACTGGGACAGCCTGCCTCTGGAAACACCATATATTTT
v_call: TRBV5-1; d_call: TRBD1; j_call: TRBJ1-4; cdr3_length: 16; clone_size: .; cdr3_aa: CASRQQGAHPNEKLFF; cdr3_nt: TGCGCCAGCAGGCAACAGGGGGCGCATCCTAATGAAAAACTGTTTTTT
v_call: TRBV7-2; d_call: .; j_call: TRBJ2-7; cdr3_length: 17; clone_size: .; cdr3_aa: CASSLPWRGPLVLQQYF; cdr3_nt: TGTGCCAGCAGCTTACCTTGGAGAGGGCCCCTGGTCCTCCAGCAGTACTTC
v_call: TRBV2; d_call: .; j_call: TRBJ1-1; cdr3_length: 17; clone_size: .; cdr3_aa: CASSEALGGAQDTEAFF; cdr3_nt: TGTGCCAGCAGTGAAGCGTTAGGAGGGGCGCAGGACACTGAAGCTTTCTTT
v_call: TRBV28; d_call: .; j_call: TRBJ1-4; cdr3_length: 11; clone_size: .; cdr3_aa: CASSLAEKLFF; cdr3_nt: TGTGCCAGCAGTTTGGCCGAAAAACTGTTTTTT
v_call: TRBV5-4; d_call: TRBD2; j_call: TRBJ2-3; cdr3_length: 18; clone_size: .; cdr3_aa: CASRPPGLAGAYTDTQYF; cdr3_nt: TGTGCCAGCAGGCCTCCGGGACTAGCGGGAGCTTATACAGATACGCAGTATTTT
v_call: TRBV9; d_call: .; j_call: TRBJ2-7; cdr3_length: 15; clone_size: .; cdr3_aa: CASSVAPSLSYEQYF; cdr3_nt: TGTGCCAGCAGCGTAGCTCCGTCCCTCTCCTACGAGCAGTACTTC
v_call: TRBV5-5; d_call: .; j_call: TRBJ1-5; cdr3_length: 15; clone_size: .; cdr3_aa: CASTLVQGKNQPQHF; cdr3_nt: TGTGCCAGCACCCTGGTGCAGGGGAAGAATCAGCCCCAGCATTTT
v_call: TRBV7-2; d_call: TRBD2; j_call: TRBJ2-3; cdr3_length: 19; clone_size: .; cdr3_aa: CASSLERSGGALGTDTQYF; cdr3_nt: TGTGCCAGCAGCTTAGAAAGGAGCGGGGGGGCCTTGGGCACAGATACGCAGTATTTT
v_call: TRBV12-3/TRBV12-4; d_call: .; j_call: TRBJ2-1; cdr3_length: 12; clone_size: once; cdr3_aa: CATSGLYNEQFF; cdr3_nt: TGTGCCACGTCGGGACTCTACAATGAGCAGTTCTTC
v_call: TRBV15; d_call: .; j_call: TRBJ2-7; cdr3_length: 15; clone_size: .; cdr3_aa: CATSRSILSSYEQYF; cdr3_nt: TGTGCCACCAGCAGAAGCATCCTTAGCTCCTACGAGCAGTACTTC
v_call: TRBV11-2; d_call: .; j_call: TRBJ1-4; cdr3_length: 13; clone_size: few; cdr3_aa: CASSKGDDEKLFF; cdr3_nt: TGTGCCAGCAGCAAGGGAGACGACGAAAAACTGTTTTTT
v_call: TRBV7-2; d_call: TRBD1; j_call: TRBJ2-1; cdr3_length: 14; clone_size: .; cdr3_aa: CASSRQGSYNEQFF; cdr3_nt: TGTGCCAGCAGTAGACAGGGCTCCTACAATGAGCAGTTCTTC
v_call: TRBV10-3; d_call: .; j_call: TRBJ2-2; cdr3_length: 12; clone_size: once; cdr3_aa: CATARGTGELFF; cdr3_nt: TGTGCCACTGCCCGGGGCACCGGGGAGCTGTTTTTT
v_call: TRBV2; d_call: .; j_call: TRBJ1-2; cdr3_length: 13; clone_size: .; cdr3_aa: CASLSGLKYGYTF; cdr3_nt: TGTGCCAGTCTATCCGGGTTGAAGTATGGCTACACCTTC
v_call: TRBV7-2; d_call: TRBD2; j_call: TRBJ2-3; cdr3_length: 17; clone_size: .; cdr3_aa: CASSLAFLAGATDTQYF; cdr3_nt: TGTGCCAGCAGCTTAGCGTTCCTAGCGGGGGCCACAGATACGCAGTATTTT
v_call: TRBV3-1/TRBV3-2; d_call: .; j_call: TRBJ1-5; cdr3_length: 14; clone_size: .; cdr3_aa: CASSPDSVNQPQHF; cdr3_nt: TGTGCCAGCAGCCCTGACTCGGTCAATCAGCCCCAGCATTTT
v_call: TRBV5-4; d_call: .; j_call: TRBJ2-5; cdr3_length: 14; clone_size: .; cdr3_aa: CASSEAVISETQYF; cdr3_nt: TGTGCCAGCAGCGAAGCCGTCATATCGGAGACCCAGTACTTC
v_call: TRBV20-1; d_call: .; j_call: TRBJ2-7; cdr3_length: 11; clone_size: .; cdr3_aa: CSAQSGHEQYF; cdr3_nt: TGCAGTGCCCAATCAGGCCACGAGCAGTACTTC
v_call: TRBV7-9; d_call: TRBD1; j_call: TRBJ1-5; cdr3_length: 14; clone_size: .; cdr3_aa: CASSYGQGNQPQHF; cdr3_nt: TGTGCCAGCAGCTATGGACAGGGGAATCAGCCCCAGCATTTT
v_call: TRBV14; d_call: TRBD1; j_call: TRBJ2-1; cdr3_length: 14; clone_size: few; cdr3_aa: CASSHRQGRNEQFF; cdr3_nt: TGTGCCAGCTCCCATCGACAGGGACGCAATGAGCAGTTCTTC
v_call: TRBV3-1/TRBV3-2; d_call: .; j_call: TRBJ1-2; cdr3_length: 12; clone_size: few; cdr3_aa: CASRSSGDGYTF; cdr3_nt: TGTGCCAGCAGATCCTCGGGAGATGGCTACACCTTC
v_call: TRBV28; d_call: .; j_call: TRBJ1-4; cdr3_length: 15; clone_size: .; cdr3_aa: CASSNNRATNEKLFF; cdr3_nt: TGTGCCAGCAGTAATAACAGGGCAACTAATGAAAAACTGTTTTTT
v_call: TRBV15; d_call: .; j_call: TRBJ1-1; cdr3_length: 13; clone_size: .; cdr3_aa: CATSRDGAWEAFF; cdr3_nt: TGTGCCACCAGCAGAGATGGGGCCTGGGAAGCTTTCTTT
v_call: TRBV18; d_call: .; j_call: TRBJ2-5; cdr3_length: 12; clone_size: once; cdr3_aa: CASSPEGETQYF; cdr3_nt: TGTGCCAGCTCACCAGAGGGCGAGACCCAGTACTTC
v_call: TRBV30; d_call: .; j_call: TRBJ1-5; cdr3_length: 14; clone_size: .; cdr3_aa: CAWSVGSRSQPQHF; cdr3_nt: TGTGCCTGGAGTGTCGGTAGCCGGAGTCAGCCCCAGCATTTT
v_call: TRBV2; d_call: .; j_call: TRBJ1-1; cdr3_length: 13; clone_size: .; cdr3_aa: CASSVTVNTEAFF; cdr3_nt: TGTGCCAGCAGTGTGACAGTGAACACTGAAGCTTTCTTT
v_call: TRBV7-9; d_call: .; j_call: TRBJ2-5; cdr3_length: 15; clone_size: .; cdr3_aa: CASTLTGTPQETQYF; cdr3_nt: TGTGCCAGCACCTTAACCGGGACACCTCAAGAGACCCAGTACTTC
v_call: TRBV15; d_call: TRBD1; j_call: TRBJ2-3; cdr3_length: 16; clone_size: .; cdr3_aa: CATSHRTGSVTDTQYF; cdr3_nt: TGTGCCACCAGCCATAGGACAGGGTCTGTCACAGATACGCAGTATTTT
v_call: TRBV11-2; d_call: .; j_call: TRBJ1-3; cdr3_length: 14; clone_size: few; cdr3_aa: CASSLTDTGNTIYF; cdr3_nt: TGTGCCAGCAGCTTGACAGACACTGGAAACACCATATATTTT